The clone carrying this T cell receptor beta chain was counted only a few times. Its matching antigen is unknown. This entry is derived from a study of beta chain features in type 1 diabetes. General study points: Type 1 diabetes patients showed a moderate but significant shortening of TCRB CDR3s in all four CD4+ subsets.

CDR3 length equals 13 residues. The germline CDR1 and CDR2 sequences are SGHTA and FQGNSA. Trimming removed 5 bases from V and 5 bases from J; junction bases left unmatched: 3. Reverse transcription of all isolated RNA meant that expressed TCRB transcripts were sequenced. Sequencing used immunoSEQ multiplex PCR; TCRdb keeps in-frame clones, though not all of them. The sample contains under 300,000 clones, under 13% of which appear only once. The chain is built from TRBV7-2 and TRBJ2-5; TRBD2 agrees at 9 bases. Sequenced material: naive CD4+ T cells from blood. This receptor was identified in a man between 25 and 39 years old with type 1 diabetes. CDR3 nucleotide sequence: TGTGCCAGCAGCCTCCTAGCGGGGGAGACCCAGTACTTC. It is translated as CASSLLAGETQYF.